These 8 T cell receptor beta chains were sequenced from one sample in a study of blood T cell repertoires in COVID-19. Measured with immunoSEQ multiplex PCR; TCRdb has only the in-frame clones, and not every one. The data show about 190,000 clones, nearly 90% seen once. Sample: peripheral blood. Receptor source: a man aged 45-65 years with acute or convalescent COVID-19.

The CDR3 DNA sequence: TGTGCCAGCAGTTACTATGGGACTAGCGGGATGGGGACGCAGTTCTTC. Amino acids: CASSYYGTSGMGTQFF. V gene TRBV6-5 combines with J gene TRBJ2-1, with 13 bases lining up with TRBD2. The CDR3 runs to 16 residues. With 1 base clipped from V and 12 bases from J, the junction kept 9 bases outside the gene matches. Germline V gene sequence: CDR1 MNHEY, CDR2 SVGAGI.

The chain has TRBV14 and TRBJ2-7; D gene unclear. There are 20 residues in the CDR3. Germline CDR1 reads SGHDN; CDR2 reads FVKESK. Trimming took 0 bases from V and 2 from J, leaving 26 bases between them. CDR3 sequence reads: CASSQDQFDLGRPKTYEQYF. The DNA of the CDR3 is TGTGCCAGCAGCCAAGATCAATTTGATTTGGGCAGACCTAAAACCTACGAGCAGTACTTC. The complete variable domain, with remaining parts taken from reference TRBV14 and TRBJ2-7, reads EAGVTQFPSHSVIEKGQTVTLRCDPISGHDNLYWYRRVMGKEIKFLLHFVKESKQDESGMPNNRFLAERTGGTYSTLKVQPAELEDSGVYFCASSQDQFDLGRPKTYEQYFGPGTRLTVT.

This clone appeared a single time. The same CDR3 arises from other DNA sequences in this sample as well. This sequence joins TRBV5-1 and TRBJ2-5; 8 nucleotides agree with TRBD2. Germline assignment: CDR1 SGHRS and CDR2 YFSETQ. The V and J ends lost 4 bases and 5 bases, in that order; junction bases with no gene match: 4. This CDR3 spans 13 amino acids. In DNA form, the CDR3 reads TGCGCCAGCAGCCTGAGCGGGAGTGAGACCCAGTACTTC. This codes for CASSLSGSETQYF.

The CDR3 spells CASSQVGGRETQYF. DNA of the CDR3: TGTGCCAGCAGCCAAGTCGGGGGGCGCGAGACCCAGTACTTC. The gene calls are TRBV3-1 (or the pseudogene TRBV3-2) and TRBJ2-5, with a weak D call TRBD2 (7 bases). Per the germline V gene, CDR1 is LGHDT and CDR2 is YNNKEL (reference sequence). There are 14 residues in the CDR3. Between the trimmed V and J ends, which lost 1 base and 5 bases, there was a span of 11 bases.

The chain uses TRBV7-9 and TRBJ1-5; 7 bases are a match to TRBD1. V was pared by 1 base and J by 8 bases, with 5 bases of the junction left unmatched. CDR3 length equals 14 residues. Germline lookup yields CDR1 SEHNR and CDR2 FQNEAQ (reference sequence). The CDR3 DNA follows: TGTGCCAGCAGCTTAGGTACAGGGGTGAAGCCCCAGCATTTT. Amino acids: CASSLGTGVKPQHF.

This chain links TRBV5-6 with TRBJ1-4; 9 bases are a match to TRBD1. Per germline, CDR1 SGHDT and CDR2 YYEEEE. The CDR3 is made up of 13 amino acids. Trimming cost V 7 bases and J 5 bases; bases outside gene matches: 3. CDR3 bases: TGTGCCAGCCTAGACAGGGGGAATGAAAAACTGTTTTTT. This encodes CASLDRGNEKLFF.

The table lists this clone with a count of one. This rearrangement joins TRBV19 to TRBJ2-5, with TRBD2 as a possible D gene (6 bases). Trimming shortened V by 2 bases and J by 1 base, and 14 bases separated the two germline ends. This CDR3 region has 16 residues. Germline assignment: CDR1 LNHDA and CDR2 SQIVND (reference sequence). The DNA for the CDR3 is TGTGCCAGTAGTATACTTCGCATGGAGGGCCAAGAGACCCAGTACTTC. This translates into CASSILRMEGQETQYF.

The rearrangement uses TRBV3-1 (or the pseudogene TRBV3-2) and TRBJ1-1; 8 nucleotides agree with TRBD1. The germline gives CDR1 LGHDT, CDR2 YNNKEL (reference sequence). V dropped 4 bases and J dropped 0; count of bases not matched to a gene: 7. The CDR3 is 16 residues long. The CDR3 DNA reads TGTGCCAGCAGCCCGTCTGGACAGGGATTGAACACTGAAGCTTTCTTT. Translation: CASSPSGQGLNTEAFF.